The rows below give T cell receptor beta chains drawn from one sample of a study of blood T cell repertoires in COVID-19. Assay: immunoSEQ multiplex PCR; the TCRdb copy retains only in-frame clones and omits some. The sample yields around 150,000 clones, about four fifths seen once. Sequencing was done on a sample of peripheral blood. The receptors were sampled from a woman aged 80 or over with acute or convalescent COVID-19. CDR3s include the opening cysteine and the closing phenylalanine or tryptophan. A D gene is named only where the DNA matches it firmly. A row's size may be missing; if present it is once, few, many or a size class.

>TRBV6-2/TRBV6-3|NA|TRBJ1-1|NA
TGTGCCAGCAGTTTAACAGGGTTGAACACTGAAGCTTTCTTT
CASSLTGLNTEAFF
>TRBV6-1|NA|TRBJ1-3|NA
TGTGCCAGCAGTGAATTTGCGACAGGTAGCTCCTCTGGAAACACCATATATTTT
CASSEFATGSSSGNTIYF
>TRBV3-1/TRBV3-2|TRBD1|TRBJ2-1|NA
TGTGCCAGCCGGGGGACAGGGTATAATGAGCAGTTCTTC
CASRGTGYNEQFF
>TRBV27|TRBD2|TRBJ2-7|NA
TGTGCCAGCAGTCTATCCTTAGCGGGAGGCTACGAGCAGTACTTC
CASSLSLAGGYEQYF
>TRBV7-8|TRBD1|TRBJ2-2|NA
TGTGCCAGCAGCCTGACAGGGTATACCGGGGAGCTGTTTTTT
CASSLTGYTGELFF
>TRBV6-5|TRBD1|TRBJ1-2|NA
TGTGCCAGCAGTTCCGACAGGGGCCTCTATGGCTACACCTTC
CASSSDRGLYGYTF
>TRBV7-9|NA|TRBJ1-3|NA
TGTGCCAGCAGCTTAACGATACTGGGTCTCCCGGGCTCTGGAAACACCATATATTTT
CASSLTILGLPGSGNTIYF
>TRBV28|NA|TRBJ2-3|NA
TGTGCCAGCTCGGGACAAACAGATACGCAGTATTTT
CASSGQTDTQYF
>TRBV2|NA|TRBJ1-2|once
TGTGCCAGCAGTGAAGAGGGCAGGGGCGGACTCTATGGCTACACCTTC
CASSEEGRGGLYGYTF
>TRBV11-3|NA|TRBJ2-2|NA
TGTGCCAGCAGCCCCACCGGGGTGGCCGGGGAGCTGTTTTTT
CASSPTGVAGELFF
>TRBV6-1|NA|TRBJ1-2|NA
TGTGCCAGCAGTGAACCGGGTTCTAACTATGGCTACACCTTC
CASSEPGSNYGYTF
>TRBV28|NA|TRBJ2-3|NA
TGTGCCAGCAGTTTACCGACTAGTGGGACAGATACGCAGTATTTT
CASSLPTSGTDTQYF
>TRBV6-1|NA|TRBJ2-7|NA
TGTGCCAGCAGTGACAGGGCGGGATGGGAGCAGTACTTC
CASSDRAGWEQYF
>TRBV5-1|TRBD2|TRBJ2-2|NA
TGCGCCAGCAGCTTGTCGGGACTACCCAACACCGGGGAGCTGTTTTTT
CASSLSGLPNTGELFF
>TRBV18|TRBD1|TRBJ2-3|NA
TGTGCCAGCTCACGAACGACAGGGCCAGATACGCAGTATTTT
CASSRTTGPDTQYF
>TRBV6-5|TRBD1|TRBJ1-1|NA
TGTGCCAGCAGTTACTTGGGACAGGGGGGACCTGAAGCTTTCTTT
CASSYLGQGGPEAFF
>TRBV19|NA|TRBJ1-2|NA
TGTGCCAGTAGTATAGCCGCAGGGAAGGCCTATGGCTACACCTTC
CASSIAAGKAYGYTF